This TCR beta chain was obtained from a study of T-cell memory formation after mild COVID-19 (dated by TCRdb to the early 2020s). Regarding the complete study: TCR sequence clusters from the two donors were largely donor specific. In a couple of donors, T-cell clones that expanded and contracted after mild COVID-19 were tracked by sequencing TCRalpha and TCRbeta repertoires over time. Two young, previously healthy adult volunteers made up the cohort, one male and one female. What the research found in general, with its limitations: Balanced CD4/CD8 phenotypes were observed for clones contracting from day 15 to 85, whereas a bias towards CD4+ was observed for a second wave of clones expanding from day 15 to 37. Contracting CD4+ clones were located mainly in the CM and EM memory subsets, whereas CD8+ clones were found to be enriched in EMRA. Only a couple of mild cases were covered in the study, and larger cohorts including severe cases with pre-infection samples were considered necessary. SARS-CoV-2 specificity was not confirmed for the second-wave clones peaking on day 37. Some responding clones were detected in pre-infection memory, suggesting pre-existing cross-reactive memory T cells joined the SARS-CoV-2 response.

Ficoll-Paque density gradient centrifugation was used to isolate PBMCs. Trimming accounts for 1 base at V and 1 base at J, while the number of junction bases matched to no gene is 10. The cysteine opens and the phenylalanine closes a CDR3 of 18 amino acids. CDR3 DNA only is kept here, 54 bases in frame from base 1. Looking up the germline V gene yields CDR1 SGHTA and CDR2 FQGNSA. Reads for this sample came from an Illumina NovaSeq 6000. cDNA libraries for TCRalpha and TCRbeta were prepared by 5'RACE using constant-segment primers, with sample barcodes and unique molecular identifiers added. RNA was extracted from every sample with Trizol reagent. The libraries were amplified in two PCR steps, and the second step added a second sample barcode and Illumina TruSeq adapters. The libraries were sequenced on an Illumina NovaSeq using 2 x 150 bp paired-end reads. The authors' pipeline ran thus. Reads were demultiplexed and collapsed into UMI-guided consensus sequences with migec v1.2.7. With mixcr v2.1.11, UMI consensuses were aligned to TRA and TRB V and J templates and assembled into clonotypes. A clonotype was counted as expanded or contracted only if both edgeR and NoisET called the change significant, with noise models trained on biological replicates. For edgeR calls, the cutoffs were a false discovery rate-adjusted p below 0.01 and a log2 fold-change threshold of 1. As an exploratory analysis of dynamics, PCA with hierarchical clustering was applied to max-normalized trajectories of the 1000 most abundant clonotypes. Separately sequenced CD4+ and CD8+ repertoires were used to assign a CD4 or CD8 phenotype to each responding clone. The public reads were reanalyzed by TCRdb: fastp trimming at Q25, MiXCR alignment, in-frame beta chains only. Each entry is one CDR3 protein sequence, shown with its most common DNA and genes. For this entry, the V and J calls and clone size follow TCRdb and not the study's own pipeline. This sample has around 310,000 distinct CDR3 sequences in its table, and around a fifth of those were observed once. Around 20% of the sample comes from the top ten.

This clonotype was seen only a few times. The clone's antigen remains unknown. Base qualities are missing; no much larger clone stands one base away. The rearrangement combines TRBV7-2 with TRBJ1-1; TRBD1 lines up with 9 middle nucleotides. The sequencing input was PBMCs or a T cell subset sorted from them (not recorded which). This clonotype was sampled from a man aged 18 to 30 who had mild COVID-19 (a few samples of this study predate the infection). The sample titles of this study are shuffled in the database, so cell type and time point are left out; the donor was told from shared clones. The DNA sequence is as follows: TGTGCCAGCAGCTTAGGGTGGGGGACAGGGCGGTGGAACACTGAAGCTTTCTTT. Its coded protein is CASSLGWGTGRWNTEAFF.